Each of the 24 T cell receptor beta chains below was sequenced from the same sample in a study of blood T cell repertoires in COVID-19. Here immunoSEQ multiplex PCR was the method, and the copy in TCRdb shows in-frame clones only, minus some. The data hold over 45,000 clones, with 83% observed a single time. The sequencing input was peripheral blood. All receptors come from a man between 60 and 75 years old with active COVID-19.

This rearrangement joins TRBV28 to TRBJ2-3; no definite D call. The CDR3 has 12 residues. Germline lookup yields CDR1 MDHEN and CDR2 SYDVKM. Trimming took 2 bases from V and 3 from J, leaving 3 bases between them. The CDR3 sequence: CASSLPTDTQYF. The CDR3 coding sequence is TGTGCCAGCAGTTTACCGACAGATACGCAGTATTTT.

The chain links TRBV30 to TRBJ2-3; TRBD2 matches 7 bases. The CDR3 totals 16 residues. V was clipped by 2 bases and J by 5 bases; unmatched bases: 13. From germline, CDR1 is GTSNPN and CDR2 SVGIG (reference sequence). CDR3 nucleotides: TGTGCCTGGAGTTCCTGGGGAGGGCCCGTTGGAGATACGCAGTATTTT. Its translation: CAWSSWGGPVGDTQYF.

This chain connects TRBV10-3 to TRBJ1-2; 9 positions match TRBD1. The CDR3 covers 13 residues. Germline values: CDR1 ENHRY, CDR2 SYGVKD. With V trimmed by 4 bases and J by 7 bases, 4 bases remained unmatched. The CDR3 protein is CAISGRTGVGYTF. The CDR3 DNA sequence: TGTGCCATCAGTGGGCGGACAGGGGTTGGCTACACCTTC.

The V call is TRBV3-1 (or the pseudogene TRBV3-2), the J call TRBJ1-2; TRBD1 agrees at 7 bases. The germline CDR1 and CDR2 sequences are LGHDT and YNNKEL (reference sequence). This CDR3 region has 15 residues. With 0 bases clipped from V and 4 bases from J, the junction kept 5 bases outside the gene matches. The DNA of the CDR3 is TGTGCCAGCAGCCAAGACCGGGGACAGCTCTATGGCTACACCTTC. It encodes CASSQDRGQLYGYTF.

CDR3 amino acids: CASSRGLQETQYF. The DNA for the CDR3 is TGTGCCAGTAGTAGGGGCCTCCAAGAGACCCAGTACTTC. J is TRBJ2-5 and V is TRBV19, with D perhaps TRBD1 (5 bases). V lost 4 bases and J 1 base, leaving 7 bases between the germline ends. Germline assignment: CDR1 LNHDA and CDR2 SQIVND (reference sequence). There are 13 residues in the CDR3.

V gene TRBV7-6 combines with J gene TRBJ2-7, with D uncertain. Germline V lookup: CDR1 SGHVS, CDR2 FNYEAQ. The CDR3 runs to 14 residues. With 1 base removed from V and 2 bases from J, the gap between germline ends came to 9 bases. This CDR3 is CASSLGASPYEQYF. The CDR3 bases are TGTGCCAGCAGCTTAGGCGCGTCCCCCTACGAGCAGTACTTC.

The rearrangement links TRBV5-4 to TRBJ1-2; unclear D gene. Trimming took off 1 base at V and 4 bases at J, with 11 bases between the two ends. Per the germline V gene, CDR1 is SGHNT and CDR2 is YYREEE (reference sequence). This CDR3 spans 14 amino acids. In nucleotides, the CDR3 is TGTGCCAGCAGCTTGCAAGGTACAGTCTATGGCTACACCTTC. Protein product: CASSLQGTVYGYTF.

The rearrangement joins TRBV12-3 or TRBV12-4 to TRBJ1-1; D unclear. This CDR3 has 13 amino acids. Trimming left V 6 bases short and J 11 bases short, with 19 bases between. CDR3 sequence reads: CASSIKVGGLAFF. The CDR3 DNA is TGTGCCAGCAGCATTAAAGTAGGCGGGCTGGCTTTCTTT.

The chain uses TRBV29-1 and TRBJ1-2; a possible D gene is TRBD1 (6 bases). Per germline, CDR1 SQVTM and CDR2 ANQGSEA. V shed 3 bases and J shed 0 bases, with 11 bases lying between them. The CDR3 contains 14 residues. In nucleotides, the CDR3 is TGCAGCGTTGATAAGGGGGGGACTAACTATGGCTACACCTTC. Translation gives CSVDKGGTNYGYTF. Variable domain in full (rest from reference TRBV29-1 and TRBJ1-2): SAVISQKPSRDICQRGTSLTIQCQVDSQVTMMFWYRQQPGQSLTLIATANQGSEATYESGFVIDKFPISRPNLTFSTLTVSNMSPEDSSIYLCSVDKGGTNYGYTFGSGTRLTVV.

The chain carries TRBV7-8 and TRBJ1-2; possible D gene TRBD1, 6 bases. The CDR3 contains 13 residues. V was pared by 1 base and J by 10 bases, with 13 bases between. Germline CDR1 reads SGHVS; CDR2 reads FQNEAQ. The CDR3 DNA reads as TGTGCCAGCAGCTTAGGTTCCCCAGGGGACTACACCTTC. It encodes CASSLGSPGDYTF.

This sequence joins TRBV2 and TRBJ1-4, with 7 bases identical to TRBD1. V lost 6 bases, J lost 3 bases, and 7 bases stayed unmatched. This CDR3 contains 15 residues. The germline gives CDR1 SNHLY, CDR2 FYNNEI. The CDR3 region is CASSSDRVPNEKLFF. The CDR3 DNA sequence: TGTGCCAGCAGCTCCGACAGGGTACCTAATGAAAAACTGTTTTTT.

V and J are TRBV7-3 and TRBJ2-5, with TRBD2 matching 8 bases. CDR3 length equals 16 residues. After removal of 6 bases from V and 2 bases from J, the junction contained 11 bases not matched to a gene. CDR1 is SGHTA, CDR2 FQGTGA, per germline. CDR3 sequence: CASSSSGGLRQETQYF. The CDR3 nucleotides are TGTGCCAGCAGTTCATCGGGGGGGCTTCGGCAAGAGACCCAGTACTTC.

The rearrangement uses TRBV10-3 and TRBJ1-1; tentative D call: TRBD1 (6 bases). This CDR3 comprises 15 residues. V was shortened by 3 bases and J by 2 bases, with 13 bases between the two germline ends. Germline-derived CDR1 and CDR2 are ENHRY and SYGVKD. The CDR3 DNA reads as TGTGCCATCAGTGATCCGGACAGCCCCAACACTGAAGCTTTCTTT. This sequence encodes CAISDPDSPNTEAFF.

This chain uses TRBV19 with TRBJ1-1; D is unclear. V dropped 4 bases and J dropped 1 base, with 4 bases sitting between them. The CDR3 loop spans 12 amino acids. Germline CDR1 reads LNHDA; CDR2 reads SQIVND (reference sequence). The CDR3 spells CASSTGNTEAFF. The CDR3 DNA is TGTGCCAGTAGTACGGGGAACACTGAAGCTTTCTTT.

This clone was seen a handful of times. Written as DNA, the CDR3 is TGTGCCAGCAGTTACGCAGAAACCTACGAGCAGTACTTC. This codes for CASSYAETYEQYF. The chain uses TRBV6-8 and TRBJ2-7, with D unresolved. V was trimmed by 2 bases and J by 2 bases, leaving 7 bases between them. Germline lookup yields CDR1 MNHGY and CDR2 SAAAGT. The CDR3 is made up of 13 amino acids.

The gene calls are TRBV7-9 and TRBJ2-5; D is perhaps TRBD2 (5 bases). Germline V gene sequence: CDR1 SEHNR, CDR2 FQNEAQ (reference sequence). Trimming shortened V by 2 bases and J by 5 bases, and 15 bases separated the two germline ends. The CDR3 consists of 15 residues. The CDR3, as DNA: TGTGCCAGCAGCTTATCCGTCGGCAGCGGCGAGACCCAGTACTTC. This encodes CASSLSVGSGETQYF.

The V and J genes are TRBV4-1 and TRBJ2-2; D is undetermined. With 4 bases removed from V and 4 bases from J, the gap between germline ends came to 13 bases. The CDR3 runs 15 residues. Germline values: CDR1 MGHRA, CDR2 YSYEKL. CDR3 residues: CASSPFLVTTGELFF. CDR3 bases: TGCGCCAGCAGCCCCTTCCTAGTAACCACCGGGGAGCTGTTTTTT.

This sequence joins TRBV12-3 or TRBV12-4 and TRBJ1-1; possible D gene TRBD1, 6 bases. With 3 bases removed from V and 5 bases from J, the gap between germline ends came to 10 bases. The CDR3 is 13 amino acids. CDR3 DNA: TGTGCCAGCAGTTTGGACAGAGGGACTGAAGCTTTCTTT. Amino acid sequence: CASSLDRGTEAFF.

The chain combines TRBV5-1 with TRBJ2-1, with 7 bases identical to TRBD2. Germline V lookup: CDR1 SGHRS, CDR2 YFSETQ. J was trimmed by 8 bases and V by 7 bases; bases with no gene match: 3. The CDR3 has 11 amino acids. CDR3 sequence reads: CASWGGHEQFF. CDR3 sequence (DNA): TGCGCCAGCTGGGGGGGACATGAGCAGTTCTTC.

This chain uses TRBV10-3 with TRBJ2-3; TRBD2 matches 7 bases. This CDR3 has 16 amino acids. J lost 2 bases, V lost 6 bases, and 11 bases had no gene match. CDR1 ENHRY and CDR2 SYGVKD come from the germline V gene. The CDR3 region is CAIRRGTPVLTDTQYF. The CDR3 DNA follows: TGTGCCATCAGGCGGGGGACCCCAGTCCTCACAGATACGCAGTATTTT.

The chain couples TRBV27 to TRBJ2-3; 8 bases agree with TRBD2. The V and J ends lost 6 bases and 6 bases, in that order; junction bases with no gene match: 5. The germline V gene has CDR1 MNHEY and CDR2 SMNVEV (reference sequence). CDR3 length equals 13 residues. CDR3 coding DNA: TGTGCCAGCAGCCGGGGGGGAAAGGATACGCAGTATTTT. It is translated as CASSRGGKDTQYF.

V and J are TRBV3-1 (or the pseudogene TRBV3-2) and TRBJ2-7; perhaps TRBD1 as D (6 bases). The CDR3 extends over 15 amino acids. Germline V CDR1 and CDR2: LGHDT, YNNKEL (reference sequence). The ends were cut back, 5 bases at V and 2 bases at J, with 16 bases in the middle. The CDR3 sequence: CASSSTGMGAYEQYF. The DNA of the CDR3 is TGTGCCAGCAGCTCAACAGGGATGGGGGCCTACGAGCAGTACTTC.

The chain links TRBV27 to TRBJ1-1; 10 bases fit TRBD1. The V gene's germline CDR1 is MNHEY and CDR2 SMNVEV (reference sequence). V was pared by 4 bases and J by 1 base, with 3 bases of the junction left unmatched. The CDR3 consists of 15 residues. CDR3 sequence: CASSSWTGGNTEAFF. CDR3 bases: TGTGCCAGCAGTTCTTGGACAGGGGGGAACACTGAAGCTTTCTTT.

The chain uses TRBV6-5 and TRBJ2-5, with TRBD2 matching over 13 bases. With V trimmed by 11 bases and J by 5 bases, 5 bases remained unmatched. This CDR3 has 13 residues. Germline loops: CDR1 MNHEY, CDR2 SVGAGI. In DNA form, the CDR3 reads TGTGCCTCCCAGACTAGCGGGAGGGAGACCCAGTACTTC. Protein sequence: CASQTSGRETQYF.